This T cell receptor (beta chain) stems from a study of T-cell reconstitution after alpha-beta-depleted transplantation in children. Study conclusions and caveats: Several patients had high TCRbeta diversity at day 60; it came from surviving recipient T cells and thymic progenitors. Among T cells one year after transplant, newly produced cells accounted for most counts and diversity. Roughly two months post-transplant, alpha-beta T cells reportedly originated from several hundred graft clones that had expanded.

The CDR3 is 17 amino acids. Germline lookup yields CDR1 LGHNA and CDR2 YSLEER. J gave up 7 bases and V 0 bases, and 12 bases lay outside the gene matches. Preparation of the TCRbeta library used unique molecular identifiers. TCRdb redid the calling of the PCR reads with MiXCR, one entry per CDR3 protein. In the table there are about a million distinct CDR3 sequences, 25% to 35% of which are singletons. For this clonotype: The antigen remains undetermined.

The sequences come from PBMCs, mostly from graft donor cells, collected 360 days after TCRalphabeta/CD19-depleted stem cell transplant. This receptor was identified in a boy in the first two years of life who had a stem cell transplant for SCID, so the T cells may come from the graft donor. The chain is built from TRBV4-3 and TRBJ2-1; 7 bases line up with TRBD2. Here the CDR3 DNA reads TGCGCCAGCAGCCAAGAGTTCAGGGCAGGGAGGGGAAATGAGCAGTTCTTC. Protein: CASSQEFRAGRGNEQFF.